The rows below give T cell receptor beta chains drawn from one sample of a study of human CD8 memory T cell subsets. TCRdb re-called the 5' RACE reads and shows each CDR3 protein once, DNA omitted. This sample contains around 11,000 distinct CDR3 sequences. Material for sequencing was CD8+ T cells from PBMCs. The source is a human donor in good health. CDR3s include the opening cysteine and the closing phenylalanine or tryptophan. Each record gives: V gene, clone size, CDR3 length, J gene, CDR3 protein. Size is omitted from some rows. Given values are once, few, many or a class for expanded clones.

TRBV6-5	-	12	TRBJ2-7	CASSPSSYEQYF
TRBV7-8	-	14	TRBJ2-7	CASSLGGTSYEQYF
TRBV6-1	-	19	TRBJ1-5	CASSELRVQGELVNQPQHF
TRBV5-1	-	13	TRBJ2-3	CASRVDSTDTQYF
TRBV5-5	-	18	TRBJ2-3	CASSLGLAGNPSTDTQYF
TRBV7-9	-	15	TRBJ2-2	CASSSNRGYTGELFF
TRBV10-3	medium-sized	14	TRBJ2-1	CAISDQGGNNEQFF
TRBV28	-	17	TRBJ1-1	CASSFSSAGAMNTEAFF
TRBV29-1	medium-sized	12	TRBJ1-2	CSVEGKEEGYTF
TRBV25-1	-	15	TRBJ2-1	CASRSPDSVYNEQFF
TRBV6-5	-	15	TRBJ1-1	CASSYSSKGLTEAFF
TRBV2	-	14	TRBJ2-3	CASSEGLEMDTQYF
TRBV23-1	medium-sized	23	TRBJ2-2	CASSQGSRGPTATSGRDTGELFF
TRBV12-3/TRBV12-4	medium-sized	13	TRBJ2-2	CASSPSGAGELFF
TRBV24-1	-	15	TRBJ2-3	CATRKLAGVSDTQYF
TRBV28	medium-sized	13	TRBJ1-2	CASEGGGNYGYTF
TRBV27	medium-sized	16	TRBJ2-1	CASSPSLAGGSNEQFF
TRBV12-3/TRBV12-4	-	15	TRBJ2-4	CASTLQGLAKNIQYF
TRBV24-1	-	13	TRBJ2-1	CATSAEGGLEQFF
TRBV28	-	15	TRBJ1-5	CASSTYRQSNQPQHF
TRBV6-2/TRBV6-3	medium-sized	12	TRBJ2-1	CASSVRKNEQFF
TRBV7-8	-	12	TRBJ2-7	CASSLLGGEQYF
TRBV6-2/TRBV6-3	-	14	TRBJ1-2	CASSYSMHSYGYTF
TRBV6-6	medium-sized	14	TRBJ1-4	CASSSQGLNEKLFF
TRBV20-1	-	14	TRBJ2-7	CSARDKRETYEQYF
TRBV5-1	-	16	TRBJ2-5	CASSLSPTGYEETQYF
TRBV2	medium-sized	15	TRBJ2-3	CATSLVGWGTDTQYF
TRBV7-9	-	13	TRBJ2-5	CASSHPLWETQYF
TRBV7-9	-	15	TRBJ2-1	CASSPMATLYNEQFF
TRBV6-6	medium-sized	12	TRBJ1-1	CASTLGNTEAFF
TRBV18	-	16	TRBJ2-1	CASSPQVSGIGNEQFF
TRBV18	-	15	TRBJ2-7	CASSPGHQSSYEQYF
TRBV7-9	-	13	TRBJ2-5	CASSPPIQETQYF
TRBV7-2	-	16	TRBJ2-7	CASSSDRLAGVSEQYF
TRBV2	-	13	TRBJ2-2	CASGEGITGELFF
TRBV11-3	-	16	TRBJ2-5	CASSSDDRSSGETQYF
TRBV7-9	-	15	TRBJ2-1	CASSFEAPGYNEQFF
TRBV3-1	-	16	TRBJ2-5	CASSQDPGYTGETQYF
TRBV6-5	-	15	TRBJ2-7	CASSYSIPQSYEQYF
TRBV7-9	-	15	TRBJ2-7	CASSSEQGVQDEQYF
TRBV10-3	medium-sized	13	TRBJ2-1	CAISEYGGNEQFF
TRBV28	-	13	TRBJ2-7	CASSQQGSYEQYF
TRBV12-3/TRBV12-4	-	15	TRBJ2-5	CASSWGTSGQETQYF
TRBV7-3	-	12	TRBJ1-1	CASSLGGGEAFF
TRBV2	-	13	TRBJ2-7	CASSTKGSYEQYF
TRBV27	-	15	TRBJ2-7	CASKYGSGGIYEQYF
TRBV15	-	15	TRBJ2-7	CATSFPGQGGREQYF
TRBV3-1	-	15	TRBJ2-2	CASSPDRARTGELFF
TRBV10-3	-	16	TRBJ2-7	CAISESMSSGRYEQYF
TRBV4-1	-	15	TRBJ2-1	CASSQGLAERMTQFF
TRBV7-9	-	17	TRBJ2-1	CASSGLAGEGLYNEQFF
TRBV7-2	-	15	TRBJ2-5	CASSLGLAIQETQYF
TRBV6-5	-	14	TRBJ2-1	CASSYSTQDNEQFF
TRBV2	-	17	TRBJ1-3	CASKGMAGDRSGNTIYF
TRBV28	-	15	TRBJ1-2	CASSLNEGLVYGYTF
TRBV7-9	-	13	TRBJ1-1	CASNWQTNTEAFF
TRBV5-1	-	16	TRBJ2-5	CASSLEGHLSQETQYF
TRBV2	-	13	TRBJ2-5	CASSGRTSETQYF
TRBV12-3/TRBV12-4	-	14	TRBJ2-1	CASSSSTGYNEQFF